One and the same sample provided the 27 T cell receptor beta chains below, sequenced in a study of cytomegalovirus exposure and HLA in healthy donors (dated by TCRdb to 2017 to 2019). Library preparation employed the immunoSEQ multiplex PCR assay. For the multiplex PCR, a mixture combining 60 forward primers for TCR Vbeta segments and 13 reverse primers for TCR Jbeta segments was used. In its TCRdb copy, this immuneACCESS table keeps in-frame sequences only and misses some clones. Where compared with another copy, unresolved V genes explain less than half of these, and the others have no known cause. The sample data list about 180,000 clones, and about three quarters of these were observed just once. Together, the top ten hold 3.7% of the sample. The sample comprised PBMCs. All receptors derive from a woman aged 55-69 years in good health and CMV-seropositive.

The chain employs TRBV10-1 and TRBJ2-2, with D tentatively TRBD2 (5 bases). The CDR3 extends over 15 amino acids. Between the trimmed V and J ends, which lost 0 bases and 1 base, there was a span of 6 bases. The germline gives CDR1 WNHNN, CDR2 SYGVQD (reference sequence). CDR3 in amino acids: CASSESGVNTGELFF. CDR3 nucleotide sequence: TGCGCCAGCAGTGAGTCCGGGGTGAACACCGGGGAGCTGTTTTTT.

The rearrangement uses TRBV27 and TRBJ2-3; 7 bases match TRBD2. This CDR3 is 18 amino acids long. J gave up 3 bases and V 0 bases, and 12 bases lay outside the gene matches. CDR1 is MNHEY and CDR2 is SMNVEV in the germline V gene (reference sequence). CDR3 DNA: TGTGCCAGCAGTTTATCCCCGACTAGCCGGGTTGGGACAGATACGCAGTATTTT. Amino acids: CASSLSPTSRVGTDTQYF.

This clone occurred a few times. V and J are TRBV6-5 and TRBJ2-7; tentatively, D is TRBD2 (7 bases). V lost 0 bases, J lost 2 bases, and 11 bases lay in between. From germline, CDR1 is MNHEY and CDR2 SVGAGI. The length of the CDR3 is 15 residues. The CDR3 sequence is CASSYSKGGPYEQYF. DNA for the CDR3: TGTGCCAGCAGTTACTCGAAGGGGGGGCCCTACGAGCAGTACTTC.

The chain links TRBV18 to TRBJ1-6; the D is unclear. The CDR3 has 12 residues. V was cut by 0 bases and J by 10 bases, with 4 bases left in between. Germline values: CDR1 KGHSH, CDR2 LQKENI. In DNA, the CDR3 is TGTGCCAGCTCACCACCCTTGTCACCCCTCCACTTT. It codes for CASSPPLSPLHF. Drawing the rest from reference TRBV18 and TRBJ1-6, the complete variable domain is NAGVMQNPRHLVRRRGQEARLRCSPMKGHSHVYWYRQLPEEGLKFMVYLQKENIIDESGMPKERFSAEFPKEGPSILRIQQVVRGDSAAYFCASSPPLSPLHFGNGTRLTVT.

The J gene is TRBJ1-3, the V gene TRBV5-5, with D uncertain. The CDR3 extends over 17 amino acids. Germline assignment: CDR1 SGHKS and CDR2 YYEKEE (reference sequence). V lost 0 bases and J 0 bases, leaving 13 bases between the germline ends. The CDR3 nucleotides read TGTGCCAGCAGCTTGGGCTCCGGGAGCCCCTCTGGAAACACCATATATTTT. Protein: CASSLGSGSPSGNTIYF.

The chain carries TRBV18 and TRBJ1-2; the match to TRBD1 covers 7 bases. The CDR3 has 18 amino acids. With 1 base clipped from V and 7 bases from J, the junction kept 18 bases outside the gene matches. CDR1 is KGHSH and CDR2 is LQKENI in the germline V gene. CDR3 nucleotides: TGTGCCAGCTCACCACTTAAAGACTGGGACAGTTTAAAAGGTGGCTACACCTTC. It translates to CASSPLKDWDSLKGGYTF.

The gene calls are TRBV18 and TRBJ1-4; D possibly corresponds to TRBD1 (5 bases). V was shortened by 3 bases and J by 0 bases, with 11 bases between the two germline ends. There are 16 residues in the CDR3. Germline V gene data show CDR1 as KGHSH and CDR2 as LQKENI. The CDR3: CASSPFDSATNEKLFF. The CDR3 DNA sequence: TGTGCCAGCTCACCGTTCGACAGTGCAACTAATGAAAAACTGTTTTTT.

The table lists this clone with a count of one. V gene TRBV4-3 combines with J gene TRBJ2-7; TRBD2 matches at 10 bases. The CDR3 is 15 amino acids. Germline-derived CDR1 and CDR2 are LGHNA and YSLEER. The V and J ends lost 3 bases and 4 bases, in that order; junction bases with no gene match: 6. The CDR3 nucleotides are TGCGCCAGCAGCCACGGAGCGGGGGGGCAGTACGAGCAGTACTTC. Protein: CASSHGAGGQYEQYF.

The V and J genes are TRBV28 and TRBJ1-6, with D unclear. CDR1 and CDR2 (germline): MDHEN, SYDVKM. The CDR3 has 16 amino acids. V was trimmed by 3 bases and J by 7 bases, leaving 16 bases between them. The chain's CDR3 is CASSFGGKVTNSPLHF. Written as DNA, the CDR3 is TGTGCCAGCAGTTTTGGCGGGAAAGTCACCAATTCACCCCTCCACTTT.

The chain has TRBV5-1 and TRBJ2-2, with 7 nucleotides matching TRBD1. J was trimmed by 4 bases and V by 2 bases; bases with no gene match: 2. This CDR3 contains 14 residues. Germline V CDR1 and CDR2: SGHRS, YFSETQ. DNA of the CDR3: TGCGCCAGCAGCTTAGAGGGGGCCACCGGGGAGCTGTTTTTT. The encoded protein is CASSLEGATGELFF. The full variable domain, rest sourced from reference TRBV5-1 and TRBJ2-2, is KAGVTQTPRYLIKTRGQQVTLSCSPISGHRSVSWYQQTPGQGLQFLFEYFSETQRNKGNFPGRFSGRQFSNSRSEMNVSTLELGDSALYLCASSLEGATGELFFGEGSRLTVL.

V is TRBV28 and J is TRBJ1-5, with D tentatively TRBD1 (6 bases). This CDR3 spans 14 amino acids. Deletions cut 10 bases from V and 5 bases from J, with 18 bases between. CDR1 is MDHEN and CDR2 is SYDVKM in the germline V gene. CDR3 sequence (DNA): TGTGCCACCACCGGGGCAGGGGCTTATCAGCCCCAGCATTTT. Protein: CATTGAGAYQPQHF.

The V gene is TRBV5-4, the J gene TRBJ2-2, with 10 bases that match TRBD1. The junction had 6 bases not matched to a gene; V was cut back by 4 bases and J by 3 bases. Germline V gene lookup returns CDR1 SGHNT and CDR2 YYREEE (reference sequence). The length of the CDR3 is 16 residues. CDR3 nucleotides: TGTGCCAGCAGCGGGGGGGACAGGGGATACACCGGGGAGCTGTTTTTT. Translated, it gives CASSGGDRGYTGELFF.

V usage is TRBV7-9 and J usage is TRBJ1-2; D call uncertain. Germline-derived CDR1 and CDR2 are SEHNR and FQNEAQ (reference sequence). The V and J ends lost 5 bases and 4 bases respectively, with 14 bases between them. The CDR3 totals 14 residues. The CDR3 protein is CASSHPAAAYGYTF. The CDR3 bases are TGTGCCAGCAGCCATCCCGCGGCTGCCTATGGCTACACCTTC.

On this clone: Other DNA sequences in this sample translate to the same CDR3. V usage is TRBV6-5 and J usage is TRBJ2-7; D possibly corresponds to TRBD2 (5 bases). Looked up from germline, CDR1 is MNHEY and CDR2 is SVGAGI. V was cut by 0 bases and J by 1 base, with 7 bases left in between. The CDR3 runs to 14 residues. This chain's CDR3 is CASSYSRDSYEQYF. CDR3 nucleotides: TGTGCCAGCAGTTACTCTCGGGATTCCTACGAGCAGTACTTC.

The rearrangement uses TRBV4-1 and TRBJ2-3; D gene uncertain. Germline V gene lookup returns CDR1 MGHRA and CDR2 YSYEKL. The V end lost 1 base, the J end lost 2 bases, and 10 bases lay between the germline ends. CDR3 length: 15 amino acids. DNA of the CDR3: TGCGCCAGCAGCCAAGTCCGTCCCCCCACAGATACGCAGTATTTT. Its translation: CASSQVRPPTDTQYF.

The chain joins TRBV2 to TRBJ1-3; no firm D call. V dropped 6 bases and J dropped 0 bases, with 21 bases sitting between them. Germline lookup yields CDR1 SNHLY and CDR2 FYNNEI. The CDR3 runs 18 residues. For the CDR3, the DNA is TGTGCCAGCAGGGGTCGCTTGTTCCAGATAGCCTCTGGAAACACCATATATTTT. Amino acids: CASRGRLFQIASGNTIYF.

The chain links TRBV5-4 to TRBJ1-1, with D perhaps matching TRBD1 (6 bases). CDR3 length equals 16 residues. Between the trimmed V and J ends, which lost 3 bases and 3 bases, there was a span of 18 bases. Germline CDR1 is SGHNT and CDR2 is YYREEE (reference sequence). This CDR3 reads CASSSLGGRGDTEAFF. For the CDR3, the DNA is TGTGCCAGCAGCTCCCTAGGGGGGAGGGGGGACACTGAAGCTTTCTTT.

The chain has TRBV7-2 and TRBJ2-1; TRBD2 aligns across 9 bases. The V gene end was trimmed by 8 bases and the J gene end by 9 bases; junction bases not matched to a gene: 20. The CDR3 extends over 17 amino acids. CDR1 is SGHTA, CDR2 FQGNSA, per germline. The CDR3 region is CASALHGSGSPSVEQFF. DNA of the CDR3: TGTGCCAGCGCCCTTCATGGTAGCGGGAGTCCCTCGGTTGAGCAGTTCTTC.

The rearrangement joins TRBV4-1 to TRBJ2-1, with TRBD1 matching 8 bases. The CDR3 contains 17 residues. Germline trimming cut 1 base from V and 4 bases from J; bases unmatched to any gene: 9. Germline V gene lookup returns CDR1 MGHRA and CDR2 YSYEKL. The DNA of the CDR3 is TGCGCCAGCAGCCAAGCCCTCTCCAGGGGGCAATACAATGAGCAGTTCTTC. It is translated as CASSQALSRGQYNEQFF.

The rearrangement uses TRBV27 and TRBJ2-1; D gene ambiguous. CDR3 length: 15 residues. The V and J ends lost 2 bases and 8 bases respectively, with 16 bases between them. The V gene's germline CDR1 is MNHEY and CDR2 SMNVEV (reference sequence). Written as DNA, the CDR3 is TGTGCCAGCAGTTTACTTCGAAGTTCTCCGGATGAGCAGTTCTTC. Protein sequence: CASSLLRSSPDEQFF.

The chain links TRBV13 to TRBJ2-3; 9 bases fit TRBD2. The CDR3 covers 16 residues. CDR1 and CDR2 from the germline V gene are PRHDT and FYEKMQ (reference sequence). The V segment lost 2 bases and the J segment 0 bases; nucleotides outside the gene matches: 3. DNA for the CDR3: TGTGCCAGCAGCTTACGGCTAGCGGGGAGCACAGATACGCAGTATTTT. Amino acid sequence: CASSLRLAGSTDTQYF.

The chain combines TRBV19 with TRBJ1-2, with D perhaps TRBD1 (6 bases). This CDR3 region has 15 residues. Per the germline V gene, CDR1 is LNHDA and CDR2 is SQIVND (reference sequence). Trimming shortened V by 7 bases and J by 7 bases, and 22 bases separated the two germline ends. The DNA of the CDR3 is TGTGCCAGTACTCTAACGGCAGGGGCTAGTCGTGGCTACACCTTC. This codes for CASTLTAGASRGYTF.

This clone was detected only a few times. J is TRBJ1-4 and V is TRBV9; D remains ambiguous. V was clipped by 0 bases and J by 7 bases, with 13 bases between them. There are 15 residues in the CDR3. Germline values: CDR1 SGDLS, CDR2 YYNGEE. The CDR3 DNA sequence: TGTGCCAGCAGCGTAGCAGTTTCCCGGGGTGAAAAACTGTTTTTT. Protein product: CASSVAVSRGEKLFF.

The CDR3 bases are TGTGCCAGCAGGCATAGCTTTATCGGGGTTTACGAGCAGTACTTC. Protein product: CASRHSFIGVYEQYF. V is TRBV28 and J is TRBJ2-7; possible D gene TRBD2, 5 bases. The germline gives CDR1 MDHEN, CDR2 SYDVKM. The CDR3 sequence is 15 residues long. V lost 6 bases and J lost 4, with 19 bases in between.

As DNA, the CDR3 is TGTGCCAGCAGCTTACAATCGGGACAGGGGGGGTCAGCTTTCTTT. Protein sequence: CASSLQSGQGGSAFF. The chain uses TRBV7-9 and TRBJ1-1, with TRBD1 matching over 11 bases. This CDR3 comprises 15 residues. The ends lost 2 bases at V and 10 bases at J; junction bases unmatched: 9. The germline CDR1 and CDR2 sequences are SEHNR and FQNEAQ (reference sequence).

This clone was seen a few times. V usage is TRBV5-4 and J usage is TRBJ2-2; 7 bases align to TRBD1. Per germline, CDR1 SGHNT and CDR2 YYREEE (reference sequence). V shed 0 bases and J 4 bases; nucleotides not matched to a gene: 12. CDR3 size: 18 residues. CDR3 sequence reads: CASSLAFTGAQGTGELFF. CDR3 nucleotide sequence: TGTGCCAGCAGCTTGGCCTTCACAGGGGCCCAGGGCACCGGGGAGCTGTTTTTT.

This chain connects TRBV19 to TRBJ1-2; D call uncertain. Trimming took 11 bases from V and 1 from J, leaving 8 bases between them. The germline V gene encodes CDR1 LNHDA and CDR2 SQIVND (reference sequence). The CDR3 totals 11 residues. CDR3 region: CAAGSNYGYTF. CDR3 nucleotide sequence: TGTGCCGCTGGGAGTAACTATGGCTACACCTTC. Full variable domain (remainder filled in from reference TRBV19 and TRBJ1-2): DGGITQSPKYLFRKEGQNVTLSCEQNLNHDAMYWYRQDPGQGLRLIYYSQIVNDFQKGDIAEGYSVSREKKESFPLTVTSAQKNPTAFYLCAAGSNYGYTFGSGTRLTVV.